This T cell receptor beta chain was captured in a study of blood T cell repertoires in COVID-19. Authors' data handling: Estimation of nucleated cell counts was performed using reference gene primer amplification. Clones were read by immunoSEQ multiplex PCR, and TCRdb kept only the in-frame ones, dropping some. V and J calls and clone size are those listed in that table; D and trimming were worked out from the DNA. The sample lists about 110,000 clones, 60% to 85% occurring once. The V segment lost 9 bases and the J segment 1 base; nucleotides outside the gene matches: 5. The CDR3 is 14 residues long. Germline V gene lookup returns CDR1 MNHEY and CDR2 SVGAGI.

Specimen: peripheral blood. V usage is TRBV6-5 and J usage is TRBJ1-5; 8 nucleotides align to TRBD1. The TCR comes from a man between 70 and 80 years old with acute or convalescent COVID-19. The CDR3 reads CASDRGGSNQPQHF. CDR3 nucleotide sequence: TGTGCCAGTGACAGGGGTGGAAGCAATCAGCCCCAGCATTTT.